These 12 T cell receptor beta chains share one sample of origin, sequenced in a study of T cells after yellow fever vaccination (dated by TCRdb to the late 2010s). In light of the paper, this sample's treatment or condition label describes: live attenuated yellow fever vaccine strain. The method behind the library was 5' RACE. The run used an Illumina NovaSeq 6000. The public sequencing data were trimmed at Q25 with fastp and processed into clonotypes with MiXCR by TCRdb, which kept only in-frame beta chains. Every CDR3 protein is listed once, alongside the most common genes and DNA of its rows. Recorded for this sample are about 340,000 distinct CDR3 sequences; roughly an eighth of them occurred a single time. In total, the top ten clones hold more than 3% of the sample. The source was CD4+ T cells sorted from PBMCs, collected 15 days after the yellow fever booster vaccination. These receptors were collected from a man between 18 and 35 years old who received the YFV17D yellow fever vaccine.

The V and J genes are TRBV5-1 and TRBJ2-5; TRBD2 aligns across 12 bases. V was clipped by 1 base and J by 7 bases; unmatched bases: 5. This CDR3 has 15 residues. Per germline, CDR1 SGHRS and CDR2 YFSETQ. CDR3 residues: CASSLTSGGSGTQYF. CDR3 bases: TGCGCCAGCAGCTTGACTAGCGGGGGGTCGGGGACCCAGTACTTC.

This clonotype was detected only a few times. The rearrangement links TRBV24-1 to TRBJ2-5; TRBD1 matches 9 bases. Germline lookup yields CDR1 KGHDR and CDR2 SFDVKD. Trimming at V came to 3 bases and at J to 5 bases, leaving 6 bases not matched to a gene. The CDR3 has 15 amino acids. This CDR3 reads CATSDPTTGGETQYF. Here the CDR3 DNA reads TGTGCCACCAGTGATCCCACGACAGGGGGGGAGACCCAGTACTTC.

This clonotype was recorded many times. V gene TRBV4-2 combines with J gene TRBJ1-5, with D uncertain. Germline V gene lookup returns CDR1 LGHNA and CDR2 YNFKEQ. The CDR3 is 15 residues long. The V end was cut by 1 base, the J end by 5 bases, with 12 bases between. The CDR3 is CASSQVTDIHQPQHF. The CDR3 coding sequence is TGTGCCAGCAGCCAAGTTACAGATATTCATCAGCCCCAGCATTTT.

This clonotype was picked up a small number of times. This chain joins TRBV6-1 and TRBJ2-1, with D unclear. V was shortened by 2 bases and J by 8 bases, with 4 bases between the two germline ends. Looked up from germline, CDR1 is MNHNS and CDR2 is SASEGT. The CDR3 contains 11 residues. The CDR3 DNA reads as TGTGCCAGCAGTGAATGGGATGAGCAGTTCTTC. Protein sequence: CASSEWDEQFF.

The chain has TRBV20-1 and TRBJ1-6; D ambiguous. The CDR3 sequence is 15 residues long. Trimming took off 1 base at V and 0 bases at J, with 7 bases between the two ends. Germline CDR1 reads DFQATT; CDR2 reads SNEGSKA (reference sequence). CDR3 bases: TGCAGTGCTAGAGGCTCGGGCTCCTATAATTCACCCCTCCACTTT. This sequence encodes CSARGSGSYNSPLHF.

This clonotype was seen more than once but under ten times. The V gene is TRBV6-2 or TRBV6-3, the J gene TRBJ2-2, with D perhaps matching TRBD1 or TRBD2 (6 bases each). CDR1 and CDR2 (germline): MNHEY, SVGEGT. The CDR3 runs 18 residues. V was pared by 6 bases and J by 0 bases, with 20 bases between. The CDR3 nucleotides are TGTGCCAGCAGGAGAGGCGGGATACAGGGCCCGAACACCGGGGAGCTGTTTTTT. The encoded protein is CASRRGGIQGPNTGELFF.

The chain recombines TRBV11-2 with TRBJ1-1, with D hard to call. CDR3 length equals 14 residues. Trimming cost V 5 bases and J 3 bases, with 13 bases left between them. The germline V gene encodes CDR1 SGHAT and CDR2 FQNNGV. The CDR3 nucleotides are TGTGCCAGCAGCCCCCGCGGGTTGGACACTGAAGCTTTCTTT. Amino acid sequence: CASSPRGLDTEAFF.

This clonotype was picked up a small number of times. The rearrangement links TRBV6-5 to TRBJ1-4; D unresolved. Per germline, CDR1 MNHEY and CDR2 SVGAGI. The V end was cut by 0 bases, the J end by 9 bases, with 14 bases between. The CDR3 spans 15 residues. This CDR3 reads CASSYSTGGDQKLFF. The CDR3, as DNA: TGTGCCAGCAGTTACTCGACCGGTGGAGACCAAAAACTGTTTTTT.

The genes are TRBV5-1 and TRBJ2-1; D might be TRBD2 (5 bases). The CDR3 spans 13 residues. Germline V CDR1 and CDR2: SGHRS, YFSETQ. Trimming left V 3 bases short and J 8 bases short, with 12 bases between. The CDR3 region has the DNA TGCGCCAGCAGCTCTATCGCGGGTGATGAGCAGTTCTTC. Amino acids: CASSSIAGDEQFF.

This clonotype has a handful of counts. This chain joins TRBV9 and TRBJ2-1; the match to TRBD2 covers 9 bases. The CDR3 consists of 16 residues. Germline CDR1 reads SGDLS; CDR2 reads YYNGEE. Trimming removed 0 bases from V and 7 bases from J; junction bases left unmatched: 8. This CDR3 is CASSVGGGGGWNEQFF. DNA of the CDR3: TGTGCCAGCAGCGTAGGCGGCGGGGGGGGTTGGAATGAGCAGTTCTTC.

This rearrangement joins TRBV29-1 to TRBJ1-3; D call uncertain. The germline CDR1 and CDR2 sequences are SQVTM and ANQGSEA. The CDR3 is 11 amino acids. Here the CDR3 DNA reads TGCGGTGTGGGAGGAGGAAACACCATATATTTT. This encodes CGVGGGNTIYF.

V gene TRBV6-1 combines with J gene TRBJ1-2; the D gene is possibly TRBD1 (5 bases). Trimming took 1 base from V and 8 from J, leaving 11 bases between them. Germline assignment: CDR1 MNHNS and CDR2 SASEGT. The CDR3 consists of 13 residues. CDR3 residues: CASSEDPGLGYTF. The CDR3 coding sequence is TGTGCCAGCAGTGAAGACCCAGGGTTGGGCTACACCTTC.